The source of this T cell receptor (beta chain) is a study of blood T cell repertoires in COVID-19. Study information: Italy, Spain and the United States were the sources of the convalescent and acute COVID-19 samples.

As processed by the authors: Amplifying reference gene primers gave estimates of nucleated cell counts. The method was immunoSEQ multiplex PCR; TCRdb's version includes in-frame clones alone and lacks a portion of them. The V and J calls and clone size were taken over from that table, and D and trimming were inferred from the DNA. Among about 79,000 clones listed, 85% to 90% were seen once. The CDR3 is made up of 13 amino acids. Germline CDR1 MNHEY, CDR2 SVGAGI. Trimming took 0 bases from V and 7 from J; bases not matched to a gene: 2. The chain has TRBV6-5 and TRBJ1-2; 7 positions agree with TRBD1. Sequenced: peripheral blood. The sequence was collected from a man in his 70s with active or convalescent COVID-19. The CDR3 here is CASSYSGGSGYTF. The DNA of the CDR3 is TGTGCCAGCAGTTACTCAGGGGGCAGTGGCTACACCTTC.